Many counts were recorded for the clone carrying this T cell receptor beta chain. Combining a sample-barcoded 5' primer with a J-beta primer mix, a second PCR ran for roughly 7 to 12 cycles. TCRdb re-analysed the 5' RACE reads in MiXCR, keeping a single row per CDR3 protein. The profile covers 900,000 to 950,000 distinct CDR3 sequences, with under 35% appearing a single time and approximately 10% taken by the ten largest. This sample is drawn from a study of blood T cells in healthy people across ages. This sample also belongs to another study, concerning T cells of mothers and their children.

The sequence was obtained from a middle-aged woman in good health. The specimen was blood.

CDR3 sequence: CATQNGGVNEQFF. CDR3 DNA: TGTGCCACCCAGAACGGGGGAGTGAATGAGCAGTTCTTC. The chain has TRBV24-1 and TRBJ2-1; possibly TRBD2 for D (6 bases). This CDR3 has 13 residues. The V gene's germline CDR1 is KGHDR and CDR2 SFDVKD. V lost 9 bases, J lost 7 bases, and 15 bases lay in between.